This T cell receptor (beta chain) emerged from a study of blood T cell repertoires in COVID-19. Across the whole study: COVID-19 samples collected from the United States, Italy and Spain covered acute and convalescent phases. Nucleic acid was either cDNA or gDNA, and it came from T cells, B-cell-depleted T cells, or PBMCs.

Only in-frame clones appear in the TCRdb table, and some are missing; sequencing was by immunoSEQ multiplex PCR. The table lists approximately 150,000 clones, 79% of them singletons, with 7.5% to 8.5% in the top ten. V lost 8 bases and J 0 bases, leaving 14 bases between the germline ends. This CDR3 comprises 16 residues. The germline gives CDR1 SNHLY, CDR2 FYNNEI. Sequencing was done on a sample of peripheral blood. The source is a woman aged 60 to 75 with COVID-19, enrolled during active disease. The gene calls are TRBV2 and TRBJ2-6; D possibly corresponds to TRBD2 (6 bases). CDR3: CASRSEGFSGANVLTF. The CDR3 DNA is TGTGCCAGCCGATCGGAGGGGTTCTCTGGGGCCAACGTCCTGACTTTC. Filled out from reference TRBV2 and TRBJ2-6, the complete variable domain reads EPEVTQTPSHQVTQMGQEVILRCVPISNHLYFYWYRQILGQKVEFLVSFYNNEISEKSEIFDDQFSVERPDGSNFTLKIRSTKLEDSAMYFCASRSEGFSGANVLTFGAGSRLTVL.